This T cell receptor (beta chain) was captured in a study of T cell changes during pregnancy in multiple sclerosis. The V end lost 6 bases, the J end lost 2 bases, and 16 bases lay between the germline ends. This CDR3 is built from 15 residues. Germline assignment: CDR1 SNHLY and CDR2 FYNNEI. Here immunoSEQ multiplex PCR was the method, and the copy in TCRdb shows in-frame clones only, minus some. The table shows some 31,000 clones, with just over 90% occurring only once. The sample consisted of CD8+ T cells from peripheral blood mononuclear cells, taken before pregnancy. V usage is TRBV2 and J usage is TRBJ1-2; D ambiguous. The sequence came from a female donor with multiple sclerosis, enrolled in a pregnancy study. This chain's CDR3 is CASRGVDPQNYGYTF. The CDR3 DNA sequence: TGTGCCAGCAGGGGAGTGGACCCTCAGAACTATGGCTACACCTTC.